What follows are 8 T cell receptor beta chains derived from one specimen sequenced in a study of blood T cell repertoires in COVID-19. TCRdb keeps only in-frame clones here, not all; method: immunoSEQ multiplex PCR. The sample yields roughly 90,000 clones, roughly 90% seen once. The sequenced sample was peripheral blood. The origin of the receptors is a human donor with active COVID-19. The donor label of this sample is uncertain.

V and J are TRBV7-9 and TRBJ2-7, with D perhaps matching TRBD2 (6 bases). V lost 7 bases and J 3 bases, leaving 10 bases between the germline ends. CDR1 and CDR2 from the germline V gene are SEHNR and FQNEAQ (reference sequence). The CDR3 is 12 amino acids. The CDR3 loop reads CASTVGGYEQYF. The CDR3 DNA is TGTGCCAGCACCGTGGGAGGCTACGAGCAGTACTTC. Drawing the rest from reference TRBV7-9 and TRBJ2-7, the complete variable domain is DTGVSQNPRHKITKRGQNVTFRCDPISEHNRLYWYRQTLGQGPEFLTYFQNEAQLEKSRLLSDRFSAERPKGSFSTLEIQRTEQGDSAMYLCASTVGGYEQYFGPGTRLTVT.

This clone was recorded a few times. The V call is TRBV29-1, the J call TRBJ1-2; 12 nucleotides align to TRBD1. The germline CDR1 and CDR2 sequences are SQVTM and ANQGSEA. V trimming: 6 bases; J trimming: 3 bases; junction bases outside the gene matches: 8. This CDR3 spans 15 amino acids. In DNA form, the CDR3 reads TGCAGCGTGAGTAGGGGGACAGGGGGCGACTATGGCTACACCTTC. This gives the protein CSVSRGTGGDYGYTF.

The chain uses TRBV6-5 and TRBJ2-7, with D tentatively TRBD1 (6 bases). CDR3 length: 14 amino acids. The germline CDR1 and CDR2 sequences are MNHEY and SVGAGI. V dropped 5 bases and J dropped 3 bases, with 14 bases sitting between them. The CDR3 loop is CASSPRDIGYEQYF. CDR3 nucleotide sequence: TGTGCCAGCAGTCCCCGGGACATCGGCTACGAGCAGTACTTC.

The CDR3 loop is CASSSTSGLNEQFF. The CDR3 bases are TGTGCCAGCAGCTCAACTAGCGGCCTCAATGAGCAGTTCTTC. The chain employs TRBV7-9 and TRBJ2-1, with 8 nucleotides matching TRBD2. Germline values: CDR1 SEHNR, CDR2 FQNEAQ (reference sequence). This CDR3 spans 14 amino acids. With 4 bases clipped from V and 6 bases from J, the junction kept 5 bases outside the gene matches.

This clone was seen a handful of times. The V gene is TRBV27, the J gene TRBJ1-2; D remains ambiguous. CDR1 MNHEY and CDR2 SMNVEV come from the germline V gene (reference sequence). The germline V and J ends were trimmed by 6 bases and 1 base, with 9 bases remaining between them. The length of the CDR3 is 13 residues. CDR3 nucleotides: TGTGCCAGCAGCCTGGCCCGTAACTATGGCTACACCTTC. This translates into CASSLARNYGYTF.

V and J are TRBV7-9 and TRBJ1-4; 7 bases map to TRBD1. The CDR3 sequence is 15 residues long. The V gene end was trimmed by 0 bases and the J gene end by 7 bases; junction bases not matched to a gene: 5. Germline assignment: CDR1 SEHNR and CDR2 FQNEAQ (reference sequence). The CDR3 sequence is CASSLAMGDSEKLFF. CDR3 bases: TGTGCCAGCAGCTTAGCCATGGGGGACAGTGAAAAACTGTTTTTT. Together with reference TRBV7-9 and TRBJ1-4, the CDR3 gives the full variable domain: DTGVSQNPRHKITKRGQNVTFRCDPISEHNRLYWYRQTLGQGPEFLTYFQNEAQLEKSRLLSDRFSAERPKGSFSTLEIQRTEQGDSAMYLCASSLAMGDSEKLFFGSGTQLSVL.

This chain links TRBV3-1 (or the pseudogene TRBV3-2) with TRBJ2-5; a weak D match, TRBD1 (8 bases). This CDR3 region has 15 residues. Germline V gene sequence: CDR1 LGHDT, CDR2 YNNKEL (reference sequence). The ends were cut back, 4 bases at V and 2 bases at J, with 14 bases in the middle. The CDR3 sequence: CASSPGGTGQETQYF. CDR3 nucleotides: TGTGCCAGCAGCCCCGGGGGGACAGGACAAGAGACCCAGTACTTC.

V gene TRBV19 combines with J gene TRBJ1-5, with 7 bases aligning to TRBD1. Germline CDR1 reads LNHDA; CDR2 reads SQIVND (reference sequence). The trim removed 2 bases at V and 0 bases at J, leaving 7 bases unmatched. The CDR3 has 17 residues. In DNA, the CDR3 is TGTGCCAGTAGTATAAAGGAGGGGGCATATAGCAATCAGCCCCAGCATTTT. Its translation is CASSIKEGAYSNQPQHF.